The 28 T cell receptor beta chains listed next were all sequenced from one sample in a study of CD8 T cells in ankylosing spondylitis (TCRdb year 2017). To prepare the library, 5' RACE was applied. Sequencing was performed on an Illumina HiSeq 2500. TCRdb reprocessing: public reads trimmed at Q25 with fastp, clones called with MiXCR, in-frame beta chains kept. Rows are combined by CDR3 protein, so each entry shows the most common genes and DNA. The sample table holds about 220,000 distinct CDR3 sequences, of which about 10% were seen once. The ten most abundant clones make up roughly a fifth of the sample. Sequenced material: blood, either unsorted or a sorted T cell fraction (not recorded which). Source of these receptors: a male donor with ankylosing spondylitis or in good health (not recorded which).

This chain connects TRBV20-1 to TRBJ2-5; D is unclear. V lost 0 bases, J lost 4 bases, and 15 bases lay in between. Per germline, CDR1 DFQATT and CDR2 SNEGSKA (reference sequence). The CDR3 is 15 amino acids. The DNA of the CDR3 is TGCAGTGCTAGAGATGCCCAAAATCCCCGAGAGACCCAGTACTTC. This gives the protein CSARDAQNPRETQYF.

This clonotype was seen many times. V and J are TRBV12-3 or TRBV12-4 and TRBJ2-3; D is perhaps TRBD1 (6 bases). The V end lost 4 bases, the J end lost 1 base, and 15 bases lay between the germline ends. The CDR3 extends over 16 amino acids. CDR3 DNA: TGTGCCAGCAGTTCAACAGGGTATGCCGGCACAGATACGCAGTATTTT. This translates into CASSSTGYAGTDTQYF.

This clonotype has a handful of counts. This sequence joins TRBV20-1 and TRBJ2-7, with 12 bases identical to TRBD1. The germline gives CDR1 DFQATT, CDR2 SNEGSKA (reference sequence). This CDR3 comprises 14 residues. The V gene end was trimmed by 4 bases and the J gene end by 5 bases; junction bases not matched to a gene: 6. CDR3 residues: CSATGTGGINEQYF. DNA for the CDR3: TGCAGTGCTACCGGGACAGGGGGCATAAACGAGCAGTACTTC.

As for this clonotype: A much larger clone lies a single base off, so this may be a read error. A read error is likely, as this CDR3 ends without the conserved phenylalanine or tryptophan. The J gene is TRBJ2-7, the V gene TRBV5-1; TRBD1 or TRBD2 may be the D gene (5 bases each). This CDR3 has 15 amino acids. Germline CDR1 reads SGHRS; CDR2 reads YFSETQ. V was cut by 0 bases and J by 3 bases, with 13 bases left in between. This CDR3 reads CASSLDGTTIYEQYI. The CDR3 DNA sequence: TGCGCCAGCAGCTTGGACGGGACGACGATCTACGAGCAGTACATC.

The chain has TRBV6-6 and TRBJ1-1; 8 positions agree with TRBD1. V shed 10 bases and J 7 bases; nucleotides not matched to a gene: 8. This CDR3 comprises 12 residues. Germline lookup yields CDR1 MNHNY and CDR2 SVGAGI (reference sequence). In DNA form, the CDR3 reads TGTGCCACTTCCCGGGACAGGCTTGAAGCTTTCTTT. It is translated as CATSRDRLEAFF.

This clonotype was detected ten times or more. The CDR3 nucleotides read TGTGCCAGCAGCATGAGTGGGGGGAACTCTGGAAACACCATATATTTT. Translated, it gives CASSMSGGNSGNTIYF. The J gene is TRBJ1-3, the V gene TRBV7-2, with a tentative D call TRBD1 (5 bases). Germline lookup yields CDR1 SGHTA and CDR2 FQGNSA. Trimming removed 5 bases at V and 0 bases at J, with 14 bases between. The CDR3 is 16 residues long. Looking up the rest from reference TRBV7-2 and TRBJ1-3 gives the full variable domain: GAGVSQSPSNKVTEKGKDVELRCDPISGHTALYWYRQSLGQGLEFLIYFQGNSAPDKSGLPSDRFSAERTGGSVSTLTIQRTQQEDSAVYLCASSMSGGNSGNTIYFGEGSWLTVV.

This clonotype was counted only a few times. The chain carries TRBV3-1 and TRBJ1-2; 7 nucleotides line up with TRBD1. Trimming at V came to 2 bases and at J to 4 bases, leaving 4 bases not matched to a gene. There are 14 residues in the CDR3. The germline V gene encodes CDR1 LGHDT and CDR2 YNNKEL (reference sequence). CDR3 coding DNA: TGTGCCAGCAGCCAAAGGGGGGACAGCTATGGCTACACCTTC. Translation: CASSQRGDSYGYTF.

The chain joins TRBV5-6 to TRBJ1-4, with TRBD1 identical over 7 bases. CDR1 and CDR2 (germline): SGHDT, YYEEEE. V lost 2 bases to trimming and J lost 7 bases; unmatched junction nucleotides: 5. The CDR3 runs to 14 residues. CDR3 nucleotides: TGTGCCAGCAGCTTAGGCCAGGGGGGTGAAAAACTGTTTTTT. This gives the protein CASSLGQGGEKLFF.

At least ten counts were recorded for this clonotype. V is TRBV5-6 and J is TRBJ2-4, with 11 positions matching TRBD2. Losses at the gene ends were 8 bases for V and 11 bases for J; bases not matched to a gene: 15. This CDR3 region has 15 residues. Germline V CDR1 and CDR2: SGHDT, YYEEEE. The CDR3 is CASKAGTSGKRVQYF. DNA of the CDR3: TGTGCCAGTAAAGCCGGGACTAGCGGCAAGAGGGTTCAGTACTTC.

Ten or more counts support this clonotype. This chain connects TRBV4-2 to TRBJ2-3; 7 bases align to TRBD2. V was clipped by 4 bases and J by 4 bases; unmatched bases: 11. Germline V gives CDR1 LGHNA, CDR2 YNFKEQ. The CDR3 loop spans 16 amino acids. The DNA for the CDR3 is TGTGCCAGCAGCCCTTCCCGGGACGGGGGGTCAGATACGCAGTATTTT. Its translation is CASSPSRDGGSDTQYF.

V usage is TRBV28 and J usage is TRBJ1-2; D unclear. Trimming removed 1 base at V and 4 bases at J, with 7 bases between. This CDR3 is 13 amino acids long. Per the germline V gene, CDR1 is MDHEN and CDR2 is SYDVKM. The CDR3 DNA follows: TGTGCCAGCAGTTTATCCCCCTCCTATGGCTACACCTTC. Residues: CASSLSPSYGYTF.

Ten or more counts support this clonotype. The J gene is TRBJ2-1, the V gene TRBV20-1; 9 positions agree with TRBD1. The J segment lost 4 bases and the V segment lost 5 bases, leaving 9 bases of the junction unmatched. Germline-derived CDR1 and CDR2 are DFQATT and SNEGSKA (reference sequence). There are 15 residues in the CDR3. CDR3 region: CSAGNPGQGYNEQFF. CDR3 nucleotides: TGCAGTGCTGGGAATCCGGGACAGGGTTACAATGAGCAGTTCTTC.

This clonotype turned up a few times. The chain employs TRBV7-9 and TRBJ1-1; D uncertain. The CDR3 is made up of 13 amino acids. Germline lookup yields CDR1 SEHNR and CDR2 FQNEAQ (reference sequence). V dropped 8 bases and J dropped 4 bases, with 14 bases sitting between them. The CDR3 region is CASGRDSGTEAFF. CDR3 nucleotides: TGTGCCAGCGGAAGGGATTCGGGCACTGAAGCTTTCTTT.

This clonotype was recorded at least ten times. This chain uses TRBV6-1 with TRBJ1-3; D may be TRBD1 (5 bases). Germline lookup yields CDR1 MNHNS and CDR2 SASEGT. This CDR3 comprises 15 residues. The V and J ends lost 1 base and 2 bases respectively, with 9 bases between them. In DNA, the CDR3 is TGTGCCAGCAGTGAAGAGTGGGGCCCTGGAAACACCATATATTTT. Amino acids: CASSEEWGPGNTIYF.

This clonotype came up a few times. This sequence joins TRBV28 and TRBJ2-4, with TRBD1 identical over 11 bases. CDR1 is MDHEN and CDR2 is SYDVKM in the germline V gene. The V gene end was trimmed by 6 bases and the J gene end by 9 bases; junction bases not matched to a gene: 7. The CDR3 contains 14 residues. The CDR3 bases are TGTGCCAGCAGGACAGGACAGGGGGCAGTCATTCAGTACTTC. It translates to CASRTGQGAVIQYF.

This clonotype was counted only a few times. This rearrangement joins TRBV6-1 to TRBJ2-1; 16 nucleotides line up with TRBD2. This CDR3 comprises 19 residues. CDR1 MNHNS and CDR2 SASEGT come from the germline V gene. The V and J ends lost 6 bases and 7 bases, in that order; junction bases with no gene match: 15. The CDR3: CASSEAGTSGGAMSNEQFF. The CDR3 DNA sequence: TGTGCCAGCAGCGAGGCCGGGACTAGCGGGGGGGCCATGTCGAATGAGCAGTTCTTC.

This clonotype has a count of ten or more. The chain links TRBV7-2 to TRBJ2-7; D unresolved. Deletions cut 5 bases from V and 5 bases from J, with 10 bases between. CDR1 and CDR2 from the germline V gene are SGHTA and FQGNSA. CDR3 length: 12 residues. The DNA of the CDR3 is TGTGCCAGCAGCCCGCTCAGGAACGAGCAGTACTTC. Translated: CASSPLRNEQYF.

In this sample, this clonotype turned up many times. The gene calls are TRBV7-9 and TRBJ2-5; 8 positions agree with TRBD1. Trimming took 1 base from V and 5 from J; bases not matched to a gene: 9. CDR1 is SEHNR, CDR2 FQNEAQ, per germline (reference sequence). This CDR3 has 16 residues. The CDR3 bases are TGTGCCAGCAGCTTAGTAGGAAGACAGGGGATGGAGACCCAGTACTTC. The encoded protein is CASSLVGRQGMETQYF.

There are a few counts of this clonotype. The chain combines TRBV3-1 with TRBJ2-1, with 8 bases lining up with TRBD2. The V segment lost 0 bases and the J segment 4 bases; nucleotides outside the gene matches: 2. The CDR3 consists of 15 residues. Germline CDR1 and CDR2: LGHDT and YNNKEL (reference sequence). CDR3 DNA sequence: TGTGCCAGCAGCCAAGACGCGGGGGGTTACAATGAGCAGTTCTTC. Its translation is CASSQDAGGYNEQFF.

This clonotype was seen repeatedly, ten times or more. The gene calls are TRBV5-1 and TRBJ2-3; 12 bases fit TRBD2. V trimming: 4 bases; J trimming: 4 bases; junction bases outside the gene matches: 7. Germline values: CDR1 SGHRS, CDR2 YFSETQ. CDR3 size: 16 residues. CDR3 in amino acids: CASSAPSGGAPDTQYF. The CDR3 DNA reads as TGCGCCAGCAGCGCCCCTAGCGGGGGGGCTCCAGATACGCAGTATTTT.

This clonotype has a count of ten or more. This sequence joins TRBV3-1 and TRBJ2-3, with 10 bases matching TRBD2. V gave up 5 bases and J gave up 1 base; unmatched junction bases: 12. The CDR3 is made up of 18 amino acids. CDR1 and CDR2 (germline): LGHDT, YNNKEL (reference sequence). In DNA form, the CDR3 reads TGTGCCAGCAGCGGAACTAGCGGGGTCCTGCTGGGCACAGATACGCAGTATTTT. It encodes CASSGTSGVLLGTDTQYF.

This clonotype has ten or more counts. The rearrangement links TRBV11-2 to TRBJ1-2; TRBD1 might be the D (6 bases). There are 13 residues in the CDR3. Germline CDR1 SGHAT, CDR2 FQNNGV. V lost 2 bases and J 11 bases, leaving 15 bases between the germline ends. CDR3 DNA: TGTGCCAGCAGCTTAATAACAGGGAGAGTGTACACCTTC. It encodes CASSLITGRVYTF.

This clonotype showed up just a few times. This chain joins TRBV20-1 and TRBJ1-5, with D perhaps matching TRBD1 (5 bases). CDR1 is DFQATT and CDR2 is SNEGSKA in the germline V gene (reference sequence). There are 16 residues in the CDR3. V dropped 0 bases and J dropped 0 bases, with 12 bases sitting between them. The CDR3 DNA sequence: TGCAGTGCTAGAGATTCCGGGGCAGGTAGCAATCAGCCCCAGCATTTT. Encoded protein: CSARDSGAGSNQPQHF.

This clonotype was detected only a few times. The gene calls are TRBV29-1 and TRBJ1-1; the D gene is possibly TRBD1 (5 bases). The V gene lost 5 bases and the J gene lost 4 bases, with 14 bases spanning the gap. Germline assignment: CDR1 SQVTM and CDR2 ANQGSEA. This CDR3 spans 13 amino acids. DNA of the CDR3: TGCAGCGTTCAGGGAGGAAGGGGCACTGAAGCTTTCTTT. It codes for CSVQGGRGTEAFF.

As concerns this clonotype: This may come from a read error, since a much larger clone is one base off. CDR3 region: CPSSPPGVISYNEQFF. The CDR3 DNA reads as TGTCCCAGCAGTCCCCCGGGGGTAATCTCCTACAATGAGCAGTTCTTC. V gene TRBV28 combines with J gene TRBJ2-1; D may be TRBD2 (6 bases). This CDR3 has 16 residues. From germline, CDR1 is MDHEN and CDR2 SYDVKM.

This clonotype was seen many times. The chain links TRBV24-1 to TRBJ1-1; D is unresolved. Germline V gene sequence: CDR1 KGHDR, CDR2 SFDVKD. Trimming stripped 4 bases from V and 3 bases from J, with 11 bases between. This CDR3 region has 14 residues. The CDR3 is CATSDARTDTEAFF. The CDR3 region has the DNA TGTGCCACCAGTGACGCACGGACCGACACTGAAGCTTTCTTT.

The rearrangement links TRBV12-3 or TRBV12-4 to TRBJ2-7; D unclear. CDR3 length: 14 amino acids. V was trimmed by 6 bases and J by 6 bases, leaving 18 bases between them. In DNA, the CDR3 is TGTGCCAGCAGCCCAACCTCGTCCCTCACCGAGCAGTACTTC. This gives the protein CASSPTSSLTEQYF.

There are many counts of this clonotype. This chain joins TRBV29-1 and TRBJ2-1; TRBD1 is a possible D gene (6 bases). V was shortened by 5 bases and J by 0 bases, with 11 bases between the two germline ends. The length of the CDR3 is 14 residues. Germline V gene data show CDR1 as SQVTM and CDR2 as ANQGSEA. The CDR3 coding sequence is TGCAGCGTTCTACGACAGGACTCCTACAATGAGCAGTTCTTC. Translated: CSVLRQDSYNEQFF.